This T cell receptor beta chain was recovered during a study of cytomegalovirus exposure and HLA in healthy donors. Donors likely had unrecorded immune exposures despite being nominally healthy when sampled. The PCR was carried out with 60 Vbeta primers and 13 Jbeta primers. Clones were read by immunoSEQ multiplex PCR, and TCRdb kept only the in-frame ones, dropping some. This sample has 150,000 to 200,000 clones, with about four fifths found just once. V was trimmed by 1 base and J by 3 bases, leaving 6 bases between them. From germline, CDR1 is LNHDA and CDR2 SQIVND (reference sequence). There are 13 residues in the CDR3.

This clonotype was obtained from a male donor in good health and CMV-seropositive. V gene TRBV19 combines with J gene TRBJ1-2; possibly TRBD1 for D (5 bases). Sequencing used PBMCs. The CDR3 is CASSIGQYYGYTF. The CDR3 coding sequence is TGTGCCAGTAGTATAGGACAGTACTATGGCTACACCTTC.